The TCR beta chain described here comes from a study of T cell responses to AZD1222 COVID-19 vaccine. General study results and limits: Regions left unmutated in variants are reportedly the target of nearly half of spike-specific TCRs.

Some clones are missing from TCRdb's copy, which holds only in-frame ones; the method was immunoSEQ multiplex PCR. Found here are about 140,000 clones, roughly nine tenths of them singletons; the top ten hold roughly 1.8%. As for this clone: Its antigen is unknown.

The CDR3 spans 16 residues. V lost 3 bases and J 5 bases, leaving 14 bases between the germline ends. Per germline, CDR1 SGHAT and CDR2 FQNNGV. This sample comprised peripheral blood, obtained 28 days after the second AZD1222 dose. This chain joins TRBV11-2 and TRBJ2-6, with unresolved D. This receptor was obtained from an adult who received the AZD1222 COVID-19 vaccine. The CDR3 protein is CASSFGALPWANVLTF. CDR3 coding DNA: TGTGCCAGCAGCTTTGGAGCTCTCCCCTGGGCCAACGTCCTGACTTTC.